A selection of T cell receptor beta chains follows, all from one sample in a study of beta chain features in type 1 diabetes. TCRdb's copy holds only in-frame clones and misses some; the assay was immunoSEQ multiplex PCR. The profile shows a few hundred thousand clones, about a tenth of them singletons. Source material: central memory CD4+ T cells from blood. The receptors come from a young man in good health. Each CDR3 is given with its conserved first and last residue. A D gene is named only where the DNA matches it firmly. Expanded clones get a size class; other rows say once, few or many, or leave the size out.

V gene,D gene,J gene,clone size,CDR3 DNA,CDR3 protein
TRBV9,.,TRBJ2-4,few,TGTGCCAGCATCCGAGTGGGGAAAAACATTCAGTACTTC,CASIRVGKNIQYF
TRBV18,TRBD1,TRBJ2-7,.,TGTGCCAGCTCAACGGGACAGGGCGAGCAGTACTTC,CASSTGQGEQYF
TRBV2,.,TRBJ1-1,.,TGTGCCAGCAGTGGAGGGGGGAACACTGAAGCTTTCTTT,CASSGGGNTEAFF
TRBV19,.,TRBJ1-5,few,TGTGCCAGTAGTCACCAGGGATATCAGCCCCAGCATTTT,CASSHQGYQPQHF
TRBV7-3,TRBD2,TRBJ2-7,.,TGTGCCAGCAGCCCCTCGCGGGGGAGCTCCTACGAGCAGTACTTC,CASSPSRGSSYEQYF
TRBV27,TRBD2,TRBJ2-3,.,TGTGCCAGCAGTCCCAGCGGGAGTATTGTCGCAGATACGCAGTATTTT,CASSPSGSIVADTQYF
TRBV18,.,TRBJ2-1,few,TGTGCCAGCTCAAGGATTGGGGGCAGCTCCTACAATGAGCAGTTCTTC,CASSRIGGSSYNEQFF
TRBV7-3,TRBD2,TRBJ2-3,few,TGTGCCAGCAGCTTAGCCCCTTTAAGAGGCAGCGGGAGTGCAGATACGCAGTATTTT,CASSLAPLRGSGSADTQYF
TRBV19,TRBD1,TRBJ2-1,few,TGTGCCAGTAGTATAAGGGACAGGGGCCATGAGCAGTTCTTC,CASSIRDRGHEQFF
TRBV30,.,TRBJ1-4,.,TGTGCCTGGGGTGACGGCTCTAATGAAAAACTGTTTTTT,CAWGDGSNEKLFF
TRBV30,TRBD2,TRBJ2-5,few,TGTGCCTGGAGTGTAAGCCTAGCGGGAGGGCAGGAGACCCAGTACTTC,CAWSVSLAGGQETQYF
TRBV2,TRBD2,TRBJ2-1,few,TGTGCCTCGCAGATAGGGACTAGCGGCGTTGGTGAGCAGTTCTTC,CASQIGTSGVGEQFF
TRBV7-9,.,TRBJ1-4,few,TGTGCCGAGGGTGCAGGGGACGGTGAAAAACTGTTTTTT,CAEGAGDGEKLFF
TRBV7-9,TRBD1,TRBJ2-7,few,TGTGCCAGCAGCTTAGGGACAGGAATCTACGAGCAGTACTTC,CASSLGTGIYEQYF
TRBV4-3,TRBD2,TRBJ2-1,few,TGCGCCAGCAGCCAAGCCCTAGCGGGACTATACAATGAGCAGTTCTTC,CASSQALAGLYNEQFF
TRBV4-3,.,TRBJ2-1,many,TGCGCCAGCAGCCAAGACTATAGCTCCTACAATGAGCAGTTCTTC,CASSQDYSSYNEQFF
TRBV7-2,TRBD2,TRBJ2-7,few,TGTGCCAGCAGCTCCCGGGGGGGGTACGAGCAGTACTTC,CASSSRGGYEQYF
TRBV2,TRBD1,TRBJ2-3,.,TGTGCCAGCGGGCGGGACAGGAGCACAGATACGCAGTATTTT,CASGRDRSTDTQYF
TRBV5-6,.,TRBJ1-2,few,TGTGCCAGCAGCTTTACACGAATTCACTATGGCTACACCTTC,CASSFTRIHYGYTF
TRBV7-9,TRBD2,TRBJ2-1,.,TGTGCCAGCAGCTCAGCGGGAGGGCCGGTGGGATACAATGAGCAGTTCTTC,CASSSAGGPVGYNEQFF
TRBV15,.,TRBJ2-2,few,TGTGCCACCAGCAGAGATCCCCTAGCCGGGGAGCTGTTTTTT,CATSRDPLAGELFF
TRBV11-2,.,TRBJ2-2,.,TGTGCCAGCAGCTTAGCTCTGGGGCTGGGCACCGGGGAGCTGTTTTTT,CASSLALGLGTGELFF
TRBV4-3,.,TRBJ1-2,few,TGCGCCAGCAGCCAACAGGCTACGAACTATGGCTACACCTTC,CASSQQATNYGYTF
TRBV29-1,.,TRBJ2-5,few,TGCAGCAAGGGGGTTGGAGAGACCCAGTACTTC,CSKGVGETQYF
TRBV29-1,.,TRBJ2-5,few,TGCAGCGTAGCCGGTCAAAGGGAGACCCAGTACTTC,CSVAGQRETQYF
TRBV20-1,.,TRBJ2-3,few,TGCAGTGTTGGAGTCCCAGATACGCAGTATTTT,CSVGVPDTQYF
TRBV4-3,.,TRBJ2-3,few,TGCGCCAGCAGCCCTGACAGTAGCACAGATACGCAGTATTTT,CASSPDSSTDTQYF
TRBV6-6,TRBD1,TRBJ1-5,.,TGTGCCAGCAACAACCCGGGACAGGGTGCCCAGCCCCAGCATTTT,CASNNPGQGAQPQHF
TRBV5-6,.,TRBJ2-7,few,TGTGCCAGCAGCTTCGGTCAAGGGGTCTCCGAGCAGTACTTC,CASSFGQGVSEQYF
TRBV7-9,.,TRBJ2-6,few,TGTGCCAGCAGCTTATCGACCAGGCGCCTTGGGGCCAACGTCCTGACTTTC,CASSLSTRRLGANVLTF
TRBV2,TRBD1,TRBJ2-7,.,TGTGCCAGCAGTATCAACAGGGGCAGCTCCTACGAGCAGTACTTC,CASSINRGSSYEQYF
TRBV10-3,.,TRBJ1-2,few,TGTGCCATCAGCAGGGAGAACTATGGCTACACCTTC,CAISRENYGYTF
TRBV9,TRBD1,TRBJ2-5,once,TGTGCCAGCAGTGCCGACAGGGGGCGAGAGACCCAGTACTTC,CASSADRGRETQYF
TRBV5-4,.,TRBJ2-1,few,TGTGCCAGCAGCTTTGATCCTTCCTACAATGAGCAGTTCTTC,CASSFDPSYNEQFF
TRBV21-1,.,TRBJ1-3,.,TGTGCCAGCAGCAAAGGGGACAGGGAACCTATGGGATATTTT,CASSKGDREPMGYF
TRBV19,.,TRBJ1-1,few,TGTGCCAGTAGTTCCCCAAGCTTGGGCACTGAAGCTTTCTTT,CASSSPSLGTEAFF
TRBV27,.,TRBJ1-5,few,TGTGCCAGCGGGGGGGTGGGACAGCCCCAGCATTTT,CASGGVGQPQHF
TRBV4-1,.,TRBJ2-3,few,TGCGCCAGCAGCCAAGATATAAGGCCGGGCACAGATACGCAGTATTTT,CASSQDIRPGTDTQYF
TRBV30,TRBD1,TRBJ1-5,.,TGTGCCAGCGGACAGGGGGGTAGCAATCAGCCCCAGCATTTT,CASGQGGSNQPQHF
TRBV25-1,.,TRBJ2-2,.,TGTGCCAGCAGTGAATGGGGGAACACCGGGGAGCTGTTTTTT,CASSEWGNTGELFF
TRBV10-2,.,TRBJ2-1,.,TGCGCCAGCAGACAAAGCTCCTACAATGAGCAGTTCTTC,CASRQSSYNEQFF
TRBV11-2,.,TRBJ2-7,few,TGTGCCAGCAGCCCCGTTCGTCAGGGCCGTGGGGAGCAGTACTTC,CASSPVRQGRGEQYF
TRBV7-2,TRBD1,TRBJ2-1,many,TGTGCCAGCACCACCCGACAGGGGTCCTACAATGAGCAGTTCTTC,CASTTRQGSYNEQFF
TRBV7-2,TRBD2,TRBJ2-5,few,TGTGCCAGCAGCGTCTGGCCCAGGGCTAGCGGGGAACAAGAGACCCAGTACTTC,CASSVWPRASGEQETQYF
TRBV6-5,TRBD1,TRBJ1-4,few,TGTGCCAGCAGCGACAGGGAAAAGGAAAAACTGTTTTTT,CASSDREKEKLFF
TRBV5-4,.,TRBJ1-3,.,TGTGCCAGCAGCCCTAGCCCTGGAAACACCATATATTTT,CASSPSPGNTIYF
TRBV14,TRBD1,TRBJ1-1,few,TGTGCCAGCAGCTTTGCTAGGGGGCTCACTGAAGCTTTCTTT,CASSFARGLTEAFF
TRBV11-1,.,TRBJ2-1,few,TGTGCCAGCAGCTCGCCCGGTTCGGGGCCTACTCACCGCGGCAATGAGCAGTTCTTC,CASSSPGSGPTHRGNEQFF